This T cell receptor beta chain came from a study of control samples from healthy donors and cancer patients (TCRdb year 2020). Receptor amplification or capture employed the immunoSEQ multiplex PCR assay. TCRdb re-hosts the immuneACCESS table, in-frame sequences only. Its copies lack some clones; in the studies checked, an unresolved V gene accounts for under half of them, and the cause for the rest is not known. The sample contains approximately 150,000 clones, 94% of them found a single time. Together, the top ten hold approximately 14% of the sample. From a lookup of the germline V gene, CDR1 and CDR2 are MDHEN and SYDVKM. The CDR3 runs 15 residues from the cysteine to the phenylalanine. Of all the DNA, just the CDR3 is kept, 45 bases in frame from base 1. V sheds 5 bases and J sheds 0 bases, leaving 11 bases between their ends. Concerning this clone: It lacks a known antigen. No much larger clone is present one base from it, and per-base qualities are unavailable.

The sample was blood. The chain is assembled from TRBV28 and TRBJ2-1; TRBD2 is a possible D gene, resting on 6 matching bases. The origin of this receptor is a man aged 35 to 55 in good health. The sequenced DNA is TGTGCCAGCAGTCGGGACGGGAGCTCCTACAATGAGCAGTTCTTC. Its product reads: CASSRDGSSYNEQFF.